This TCR beta chain was retrieved from a study of OX40 agonist ivuxolimab in advanced cancers. Study as a whole: One patient with hepatocellular carcinoma and two with cutaneous melanoma, three in all, had partial responses.

Generated by immunoSEQ multiplex PCR, the TCRdb table keeps only in-frame clones and is missing some. The repertoire holds more than 80,000 clones, with 90% as singletons. The CDR3 totals 15 residues. Germline-derived CDR1 and CDR2 are LNHDA and SQIVND (reference sequence). V dropped 4 bases and J dropped 4; count of bases not matched to a gene: 5. Source: CD4+ or CD8+ T cells sorted from blood, taken in a trial of the OX40 agonist ivuxolimab. The sequence was collected from an adult with an advanced solid tumor such as melanoma, head and neck, liver or kidney cancer. The rearrangement uses TRBV19 and TRBJ2-3; TRBD1 agrees at 10 bases. The CDR3 spells CASSRGTGASDTQYF. CDR3 sequence (DNA): TGTGCCAGTAGTAGAGGGACAGGGGCCTCAGATACGCAGTATTTT.